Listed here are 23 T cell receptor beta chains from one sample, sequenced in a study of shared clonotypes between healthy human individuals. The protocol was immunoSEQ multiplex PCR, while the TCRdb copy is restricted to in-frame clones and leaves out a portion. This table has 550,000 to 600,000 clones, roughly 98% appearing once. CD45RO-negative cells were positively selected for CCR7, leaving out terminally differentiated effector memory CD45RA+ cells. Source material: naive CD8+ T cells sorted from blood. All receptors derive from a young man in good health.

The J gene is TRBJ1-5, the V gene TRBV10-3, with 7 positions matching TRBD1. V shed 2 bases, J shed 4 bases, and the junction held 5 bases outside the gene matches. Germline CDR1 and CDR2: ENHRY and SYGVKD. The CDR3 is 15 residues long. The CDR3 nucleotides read TGTGCCATCAGTGAGACGGCAGGGGGGAATCAGCCCCAGCATTTT. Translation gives CAISETAGGNQPQHF.

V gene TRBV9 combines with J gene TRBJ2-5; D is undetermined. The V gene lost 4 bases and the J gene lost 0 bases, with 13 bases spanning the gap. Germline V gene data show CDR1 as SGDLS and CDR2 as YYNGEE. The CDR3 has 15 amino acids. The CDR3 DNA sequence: TGTGCCAGCAGCCACCCCCTGGCGGACCAAGAGACCCAGTACTTC. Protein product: CASSHPLADQETQYF. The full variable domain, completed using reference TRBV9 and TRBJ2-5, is DSGVTQTPKHLITATGQRVTLRCSPRSGDLSVYWYQQSLDQGLQFLIQYYNGEERAKGNILERFSAQQFPDLHSELNLSSLELGDSALYFCASSHPLADQETQYFGPGTRLLVL.

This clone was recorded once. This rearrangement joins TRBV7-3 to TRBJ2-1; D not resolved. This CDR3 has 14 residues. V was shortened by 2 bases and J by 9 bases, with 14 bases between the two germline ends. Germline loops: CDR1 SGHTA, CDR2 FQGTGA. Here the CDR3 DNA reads TGTGCCAGCAGCTTAGATAGGACCCTAGGTGAGCAGTTCTTC. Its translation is CASSLDRTLGEQFF.

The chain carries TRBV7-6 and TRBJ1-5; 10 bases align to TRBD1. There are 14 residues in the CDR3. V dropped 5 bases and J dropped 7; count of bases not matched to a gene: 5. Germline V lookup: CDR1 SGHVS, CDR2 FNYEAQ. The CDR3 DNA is TGTGCCAGCAGCGAGACAGGGGGCGACCAGCCCCAGCATTTT. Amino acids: CASSETGGDQPQHF.

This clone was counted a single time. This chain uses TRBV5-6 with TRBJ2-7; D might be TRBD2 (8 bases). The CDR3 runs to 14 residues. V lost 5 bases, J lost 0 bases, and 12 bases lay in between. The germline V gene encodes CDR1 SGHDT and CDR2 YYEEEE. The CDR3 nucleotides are TGTGCCAGCAGTAGCGGGGACAGCTCCTACGAGCAGTACTTC. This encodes CASSSGDSSYEQYF.

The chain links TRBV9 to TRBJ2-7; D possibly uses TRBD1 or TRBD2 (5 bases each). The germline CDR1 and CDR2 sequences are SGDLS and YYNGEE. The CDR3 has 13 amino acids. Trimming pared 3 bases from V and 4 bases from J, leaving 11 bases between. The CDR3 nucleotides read TGTGCCAGCAGCGCGGGGCCGGAATACGAGCAGTACTTC. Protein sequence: CASSAGPEYEQYF.

As DNA, the CDR3 is TGTGCCAGCAGTTTCGCAGACAGTCATGGCTACACCTTC. Translation: CASSFADSHGYTF. The gene calls are TRBV28 and TRBJ1-2, with D possibly being TRBD1 (5 bases). V lost 3 bases, J lost 6 bases, and 11 bases lay in between. From germline, CDR1 is MDHEN and CDR2 SYDVKM. The CDR3 has 13 amino acids.

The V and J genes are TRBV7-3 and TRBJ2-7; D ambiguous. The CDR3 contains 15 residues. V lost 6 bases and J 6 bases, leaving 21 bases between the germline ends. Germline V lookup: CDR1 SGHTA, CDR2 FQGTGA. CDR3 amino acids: CASSPSGENLREQYF. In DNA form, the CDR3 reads TGTGCCAGCAGTCCGTCAGGAGAAAACCTCCGCGAGCAGTACTTC.

CDR3 bases: TGCAGCGTACGGACACAGAGAAGCGAGCAGTACTTC. It encodes CSVRTQRSEQYF. V gene TRBV29-1 combines with J gene TRBJ2-7, with D tentatively TRBD1 (5 bases). The CDR3 runs 12 residues. Germline CDR1 and CDR2: SQVTM and ANQGSEA. V lost 6 bases to trimming and J lost 6 bases, with 15 bases between them.

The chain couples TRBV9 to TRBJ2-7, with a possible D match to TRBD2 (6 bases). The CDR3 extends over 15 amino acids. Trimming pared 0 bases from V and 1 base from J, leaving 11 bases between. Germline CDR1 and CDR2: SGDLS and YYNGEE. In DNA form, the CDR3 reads TGTGCCAGCAGCGTAGACCCGGGGGATTCCTACGAGCAGTACTTC. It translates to CASSVDPGDSYEQYF.

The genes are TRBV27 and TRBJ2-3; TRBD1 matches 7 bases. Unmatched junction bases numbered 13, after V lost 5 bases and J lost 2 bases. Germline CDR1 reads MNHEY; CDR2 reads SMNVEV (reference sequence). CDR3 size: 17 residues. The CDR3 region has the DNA TGTGCCAGCAGTCCCCCCCCGGACAGGTGGGACACAGATACGCAGTATTTT. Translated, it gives CASSPPPDRWDTDTQYF.

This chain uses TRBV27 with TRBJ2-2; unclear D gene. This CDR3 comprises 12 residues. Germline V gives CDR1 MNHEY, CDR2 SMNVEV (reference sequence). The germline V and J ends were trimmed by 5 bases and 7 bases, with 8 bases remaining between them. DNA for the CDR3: TGTGCCAGCAGTGTAAGGAGCGGGGAGCTGTTTTTT. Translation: CASSVRSGELFF.

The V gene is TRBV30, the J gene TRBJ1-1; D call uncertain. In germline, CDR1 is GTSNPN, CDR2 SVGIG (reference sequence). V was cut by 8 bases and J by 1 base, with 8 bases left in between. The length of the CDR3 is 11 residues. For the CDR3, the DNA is TGTGCCGGGCTGGGGAACACTGAAGCTTTCTTT. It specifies CAGLGNTEAFF.

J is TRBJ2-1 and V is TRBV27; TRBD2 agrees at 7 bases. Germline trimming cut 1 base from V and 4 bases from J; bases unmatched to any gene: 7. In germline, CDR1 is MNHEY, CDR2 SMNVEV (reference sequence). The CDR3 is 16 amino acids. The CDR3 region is CASSLFPAGPYNEQFF. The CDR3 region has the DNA TGTGCCAGCAGTTTATTCCCAGCGGGACCTTACAATGAGCAGTTCTTC.

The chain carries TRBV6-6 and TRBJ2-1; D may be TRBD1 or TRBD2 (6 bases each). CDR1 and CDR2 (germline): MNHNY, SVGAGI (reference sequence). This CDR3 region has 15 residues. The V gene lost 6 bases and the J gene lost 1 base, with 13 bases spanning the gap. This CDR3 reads CASRVEGGSYNEQFF. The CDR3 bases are TGTGCCAGCAGGGTCGAGGGGGGATCCTACAATGAGCAGTTCTTC.

The CDR3 sequence: CASSYSLFSTDTQYF. CDR3 bases: TGTGCCAGCAGCTATTCCCTGTTTAGCACAGATACGCAGTATTTT. The chain uses TRBV7-9 and TRBJ2-3, with D hard to call. Per the germline V gene, CDR1 is SEHNR and CDR2 is FQNEAQ (reference sequence). This CDR3 comprises 15 residues. The germline V and J ends were trimmed by 4 bases and 0 bases, with 11 bases remaining between them.

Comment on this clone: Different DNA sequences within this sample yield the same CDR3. The CDR3 region is CSVVSGSSYEQYF. DNA of the CDR3: TGCAGCGTCGTAAGCGGGTCCTCCTACGAGCAGTACTTC. This chain links TRBV29-1 with TRBJ2-7; the D gene is possibly TRBD2 (6 bases). The length of the CDR3 is 13 residues. From germline, CDR1 is SQVTM and CDR2 ANQGSEA. Trimming left V 6 bases short and J 0 bases short, with 12 bases between.

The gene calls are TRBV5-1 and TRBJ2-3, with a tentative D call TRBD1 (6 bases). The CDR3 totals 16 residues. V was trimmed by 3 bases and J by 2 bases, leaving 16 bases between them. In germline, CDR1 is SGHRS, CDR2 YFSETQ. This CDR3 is CASSSVPGQSTDTQYF. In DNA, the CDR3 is TGCGCCAGCAGCTCCGTTCCTGGACAGTCCACAGATACGCAGTATTTT.

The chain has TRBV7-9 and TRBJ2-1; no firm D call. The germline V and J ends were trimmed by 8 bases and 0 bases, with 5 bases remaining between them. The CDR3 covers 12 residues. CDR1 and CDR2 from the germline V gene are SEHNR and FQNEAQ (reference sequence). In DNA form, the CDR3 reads TGTGCCAGCGGGATCTCCTACAATGAGCAGTTCTTC. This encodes CASGISYNEQFF.

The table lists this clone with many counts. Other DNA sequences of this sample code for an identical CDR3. The CDR3 region has the DNA TGTGCCAGCAGTGAGACTAGCAGCTACGAGCAGTACTTC. This encodes CASSETSSYEQYF. V and J are TRBV2 and TRBJ2-7; TRBD2 matches 7 bases. This CDR3 contains 13 residues. The V and J ends lost 3 bases and 3 bases, in that order; junction bases with no gene match: 2. Germline-derived CDR1 and CDR2 are SNHLY and FYNNEI.

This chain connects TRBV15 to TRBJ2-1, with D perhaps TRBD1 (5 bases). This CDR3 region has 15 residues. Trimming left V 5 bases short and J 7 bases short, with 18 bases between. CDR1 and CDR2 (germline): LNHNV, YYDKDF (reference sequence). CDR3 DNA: TGTGCCACCAGCCAGGGCCAGCGAACCTGGAATGAGCAGTTCTTC. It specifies CATSQGQRTWNEQFF.

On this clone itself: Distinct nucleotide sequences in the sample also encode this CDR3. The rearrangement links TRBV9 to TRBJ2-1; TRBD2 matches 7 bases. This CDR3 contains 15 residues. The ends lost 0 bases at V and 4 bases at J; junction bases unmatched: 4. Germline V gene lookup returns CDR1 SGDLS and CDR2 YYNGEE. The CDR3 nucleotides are TGTGCCAGCAGCGTAGCTAGCGGTGGTTACAATGAGCAGTTCTTC. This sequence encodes CASSVASGGYNEQFF.

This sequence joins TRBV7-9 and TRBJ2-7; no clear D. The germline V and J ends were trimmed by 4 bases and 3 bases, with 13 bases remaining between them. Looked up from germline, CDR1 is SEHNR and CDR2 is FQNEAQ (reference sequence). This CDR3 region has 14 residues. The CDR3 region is CASSSSWNVYEQYF. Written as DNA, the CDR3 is TGTGCCAGCAGCTCTTCATGGAATGTCTACGAGCAGTACTTC.